This T cell receptor beta chain was profiled in a study of T cells in women clearing cervical HPV infection. For the study at large: Cases were women with histologically confirmed HPV16-related CIN3 or worse, including a couple of invasive cancers. Blood came at first lesion visit for cases, post-clearance for controls. Study findings and constraints: CIN3+ cases had significantly higher TCR richness than controls; evenness did not differ.

Cervical HPV DNA detected by MY09/MY11 PCR, typed by dot-blot. Germline V gene lookup returns CDR1 LNHDA and CDR2 SQIVND (reference sequence). This CDR3 has 11 amino acids. The repertoire was sequenced with immunoSEQ multiplex PCR; TCRdb's copy has only in-frame clones and lacks some. Here the sample table reports about 35,000 clones. Note on this clone: Antigen unknown. With the read ending 3 residues before the CDR3 end, the germline J gene is used to fill in that end.

The rearrangement uses TRBV19 and TRBJ1-2; D unresolved. This sequence originates from a woman aged 18 to 69 with a cervical HPV16 infection that either progressed to CIN3+ or cleared (not recorded which). The sample comprised blood buffy coat. CDR3 bases read: TGTGCCAGTAGTGCCGCAGATACC. It specifies CASSAADT. The whole CDR3 sequence reads CASSAADTYTF.